The source of this T cell receptor beta chain is a study of T cells in Graves' hyperthyroidism and ophthalmopathy. Study conclusions and caveats: Ophthalmopathy stood apart from stable hyperthyroidism in a 13 V-J model. The blood repertoire included most of the expanded thyroid clonotypes above 0.001.

Uncontrolled infection, other autoimmune disease, pregnancy or lactation barred patients from enrollment. Diagnoses used clinical symptoms, serum thyroxine and TRAb, thyroid ultrasound and orbital computed tomography. This clonotype showed up just once. The target antigen is unknown. RNA transcripts gave rise to amplified TCR beta CDR3 regions. First-round RT-PCR with HTBI primers amplified the TCR CDR3 region. MiXCR was run by TCRdb on the multiplex PCR reads, yielding one entry per CDR3 protein. Here the sample spans hundreds of thousands of distinct CDR3 sequences, 40% to 55% being singletons. Germline lookup yields CDR1 SQVTM and CDR2 ANQGSEA. With 4 bases removed from V and 0 bases from J, the gap between germline ends came to 30 bases. There are 20 residues in the CDR3.

This receptor was identified in a woman aged 18-29 years with Graves' hyperthyroidism. The sample was peripheral blood or thyroid tissue (not recorded which). This sequence joins TRBV29-1 and TRBJ1-1; a weak D match, TRBD1 (5 bases). DNA for the CDR3: TGCAGCGTTGCCCGGTGGGGGACCGGGGTATATCTTGAGCTGAACACTGAAGCTTTCTTT. Encoded protein: CSVARWGTGVYLELNTEAFF.